These T cell receptor beta chains were read from a single sample in a study of CD8 T cells in ankylosing spondylitis. TCRdb called the 5' RACE reads again in MiXCR, with one record for every CDR3 protein. The repertoire holds approximately 150,000 distinct CDR3 sequences, with approximately 44% as singletons. Sequencing was performed on synovial fluid, either unsorted or a sorted T cell fraction (not recorded which). Source of these receptors: a male donor with ankylosing spondylitis. Each CDR3 is given with its conserved first and last residue. The order of the fields is V gene, J gene, clone size, D gene, CDR3 protein, CDR3 DNA. The D gene is left open where the match is weak. A clone size is listed for some rows: how often the clone was seen (once, few, many), or a class if it is expanded.

V gene: TRBV25-1
J gene: TRBJ1-6
clone size: few
D gene: .
CDR3 protein: CASSIQDSSANSPLHF
CDR3 DNA: TGTGCCAGCAGTATTCAGGACAGCTCCGCGAATTCACCCCTCCACTTT

V gene: TRBV4-3
J gene: TRBJ1-2
clone size: .
D gene: .
CDR3 protein: CASSPHLGQGNYGYTF
CDR3 DNA: TGCGCCAGCAGCCCTCACCTAGGGCAGGGAAACTATGGCTACACCTTC

V gene: TRBV6-4
J gene: TRBJ2-3
clone size: .
D gene: TRBD2
CDR3 protein: CASSAIAGESTDTQYF
CDR3 DNA: TGTGCCAGCAGCGCTATAGCGGGAGAGAGCACAGATACGCAGTATTTT

V gene: TRBV12-3/TRBV12-4
J gene: TRBJ2-7
clone size: .
D gene: TRBD2
CDR3 protein: CASSFPGLAGVPYEQYF
CDR3 DNA: TGTGCCAGCAGTTTCCCGGGGCTAGCGGGAGTTCCATACGAGCAGTACTTC

V gene: TRBV2
J gene: TRBJ1-5
clone size: .
D gene: .
CDR3 protein: CASRYRIWSPQHF
CDR3 DNA: TGTGCCAGCAGGTACAGGATCTGGTCGCCCCAGCATTTT

V gene: TRBV28
J gene: TRBJ1-1
clone size: few
D gene: .
CDR3 protein: CASSSRVNTEAFF
CDR3 DNA: TGTGCCAGCAGTTCTAGGGTAAACACTGAAGCTTTCTTT

V gene: TRBV7-9
J gene: TRBJ2-2
clone size: .
D gene: .
CDR3 protein: CASDYTGELFF
CDR3 DNA: TGTGCCAGCGACTACACCGGGGAGCTGTTTTTT

V gene: TRBV12-3/TRBV12-4
J gene: TRBJ2-5
clone size: few
D gene: .
CDR3 protein: CASTGMVETQYF
CDR3 DNA: TGTGCCAGTACAGGGATGGTGGAGACCCAGTACTTC

V gene: TRBV6-1
J gene: TRBJ2-4
clone size: .
D gene: .
CDR3 protein: CASRPPWGLAKNIQYF
CDR3 DNA: TGTGCCAGCAGACCTCCCTGGGGTCTGGCCAAAAACATTCAGTACTTC

V gene: TRBV5-6
J gene: TRBJ2-1
clone size: few
D gene: .
CDR3 protein: CASSSSTLPYNEQFF
CDR3 DNA: TGTGCCAGCAGCTCTTCGACGCTTCCCTACAATGAGCAGTTCTTC

V gene: TRBV6-2/TRBV6-3
J gene: TRBJ2-2
clone size: few
D gene: TRBD2
CDR3 protein: CASSYSIGLAGGPYTGELFF
CDR3 DNA: TGTGCCAGCAGTTACTCGATCGGACTAGCGGGAGGGCCATACACCGGGGAGCTGTTTTTT

V gene: TRBV7-2
J gene: TRBJ2-3
clone size: few
D gene: TRBD2
CDR3 protein: CASRGTRVVDTQYF
CDR3 DNA: TGTGCCAGCAGGGGGACTAGAGTCGTAGATACGCAGTATTTT

V gene: TRBV15
J gene: TRBJ1-5
clone size: .
D gene: .
CDR3 protein: CATSKGYQPQHF
CDR3 DNA: TGTGCCACCAGCAAAGGTTATCAGCCCCAGCATTTT

V gene: TRBV18
J gene: TRBJ2-1
clone size: .
D gene: .
CDR3 protein: CASSPGAGTGWNEQFF
CDR3 DNA: TGTGCCAGCTCACCCGGCGCCGGGACTGGATGGAATGAGCAGTTCTTC

V gene: TRBV12-3/TRBV12-4
J gene: TRBJ1-1
clone size: .
D gene: .
CDR3 protein: CASSLGGPRTEAFF
CDR3 DNA: TGTGCCAGCAGTTTGGGGGGACCGAGGACTGAAGCTTTCTTT

V gene: TRBV3-1
J gene: TRBJ2-5
clone size: .
D gene: .
CDR3 protein: CASSQELGVETQYF
CDR3 DNA: TGTGCCAGCAGCCAAGAATTGGGGGTAGAGACCCAGTACTTC

V gene: TRBV12-3/TRBV12-4
J gene: TRBJ1-1
clone size: .
D gene: .
CDR3 protein: CASSLGGGLIMNTEAFF
CDR3 DNA: TGTGCCAGCAGTTTAGGCGGGGGCCTCATTATGAACACTGAAGCTTTCTTT

V gene: TRBV6-1
J gene: TRBJ1-3
clone size: .
D gene: .
CDR3 protein: CASSRGTISGNTIYF
CDR3 DNA: TGTGCCAGCAGCCGCGGGACCATCTCTGGAAACACCATATATTTT

V gene: TRBV11-2
J gene: TRBJ2-2
clone size: many
D gene: .
CDR3 protein: CASRLPGRNTGELFF
CDR3 DNA: TGTGCCAGCAGGTTACCGGGACGGAACACCGGGGAGCTGTTTTTT

V gene: TRBV24-1
J gene: TRBJ2-5
clone size: .
D gene: .
CDR3 protein: CATSVGGLETQYF
CDR3 DNA: TGTGCCACCAGTGTTGGGGGACTGGAGACCCAGTACTTC

V gene: TRBV11-3
J gene: TRBJ2-4
clone size: few
D gene: TRBD2
CDR3 protein: CASSPAKREIPLAKNIQYF
CDR3 DNA: TGTGCCAGCAGCCCGGCCAAGCGGGAGATTCCTTTAGCCAAAAACATTCAGTACTTC

V gene: TRBV7-9
J gene: TRBJ1-2
clone size: few
D gene: .
CDR3 protein: CASSSIGGEANYGYTF
CDR3 DNA: TGTGCCAGCAGCTCCATCGGGGGGGAGGCTAACTATGGCTACACCTTC

V gene: TRBV4-1
J gene: TRBJ2-5
clone size: .
D gene: TRBD1
CDR3 protein: CASSQAWVSPRHRGKGETQYF
CDR3 DNA: TGCGCCAGCAGCCAAGCGTGGGTTTCCCCAAGACACAGGGGGAAGGGAGAGACCCAGTACTTC

V gene: TRBV5-1
J gene: TRBJ1-1
clone size: .
D gene: .
CDR3 protein: CASSLLGKIVRGTEAFF
CDR3 DNA: TGCGCCAGCAGCTTGCTGGGCAAAATAGTTAGAGGCACTGAAGCTTTCTTT

V gene: TRBV2
J gene: TRBJ2-7
clone size: .
D gene: TRBD2
CDR3 protein: CASRGKRTSGPYEQYF
CDR3 DNA: TGTGCCAGCAGAGGGAAAAGGACTAGCGGTCCCTACGAGCAGTACTTC

V gene: TRBV4-1
J gene: TRBJ1-5
clone size: .
D gene: .
CDR3 protein: CASSQEPLRIGPRNQPQHF
CDR3 DNA: TGCGCCAGCAGCCAAGAGCCCTTGAGAATAGGCCCTCGCAATCAGCCCCAGCATTTT

V gene: TRBV5-1
J gene: TRBJ1-5
clone size: .
D gene: .
CDR3 protein: CASSLGGPWGNQPQHF
CDR3 DNA: TGCGCCAGCAGCTTGGGGGGGCCCTGGGGCAATCAGCCCCAGCATTTT

V gene: TRBV9
J gene: TRBJ2-7
clone size: .
D gene: .
CDR3 protein: CASSDGLSYEQYF
CDR3 DNA: TGTGCCAGCAGCGATGGACTTTCCTACGAGCAGTACTTC

V gene: TRBV7-9
J gene: TRBJ1-2
clone size: many
D gene: TRBD1
CDR3 protein: CASSSGTGVSGYTF
CDR3 DNA: TGTGCCAGCAGCTCCGGGACAGGGGTTAGTGGCTACACCTTC

V gene: TRBV12-3/TRBV12-4
J gene: TRBJ2-7
clone size: few
D gene: .
CDR3 protein: CASSDFAGSSYEQYF
CDR3 DNA: TGTGCCAGCAGTGACTTTGCGGGGAGCTCCTACGAGCAGTACTTC

V gene: TRBV20-1
J gene: TRBJ1-2
clone size: .
D gene: .
CDR3 protein: CSASSGGRDYGYTF
CDR3 DNA: TGCAGTGCTAGTTCTGGGGGCCGGGACTATGGCTACACCTTC